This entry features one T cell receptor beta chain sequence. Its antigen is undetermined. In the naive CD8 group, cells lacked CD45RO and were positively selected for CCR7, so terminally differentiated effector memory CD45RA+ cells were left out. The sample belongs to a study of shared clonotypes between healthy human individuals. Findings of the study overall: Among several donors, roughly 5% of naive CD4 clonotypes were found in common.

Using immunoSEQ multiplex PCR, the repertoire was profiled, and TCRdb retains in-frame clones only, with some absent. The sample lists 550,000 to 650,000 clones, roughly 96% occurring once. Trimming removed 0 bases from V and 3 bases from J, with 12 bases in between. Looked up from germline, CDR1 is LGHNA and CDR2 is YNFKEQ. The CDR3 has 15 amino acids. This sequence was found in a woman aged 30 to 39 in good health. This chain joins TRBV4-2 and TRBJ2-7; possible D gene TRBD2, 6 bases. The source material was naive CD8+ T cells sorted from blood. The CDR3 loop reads CASSQEAGTGYEQYF. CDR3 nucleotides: TGTGCCAGCAGCCAAGAGGCGGGGACTGGCTACGAGCAGTACTTC.